A single TCR beta chain is shown here with its context. The antigen remains unidentified. Repertoires were generated with immunoSEQ multiplex PCR, while TCRdb's copy carries only in-frame clones and drops some. This repertoire shows roughly 70,000 clones, less than 90% found once; its top ten account for 20% to 25%. Germline V gives CDR1 SGHVS, CDR2 FNYEAQ. This CDR3 is 16 amino acids long. J lost 7 bases, V lost 6 bases, and 9 bases had no gene match. These data come from a study of T cells in localized non-small cell lung cancer. Whole-study findings and limits: Appearing in adjacent lung were a median approximately 60 of the top 100 tumor clones.

V gene TRBV7-6 combines with J gene TRBJ2-2; 12 bases fit TRBD1. The sample consisted of peripheral blood, taken before any cancer treatment. The receptor was derived from a male donor at least 60 years old with stage III squamous cell lung carcinoma. This CDR3 is CASRLGTGGMGGELFF. DNA of the CDR3: TGTGCCAGCAGGCTTGGGACAGGGGGCATGGGCGGGGAGCTGTTTTTT.